This TCR beta chain derives from a study of shared clonotypes between healthy human individuals. For the study at large: A couple of women and three men aged 18 to 49 served as donors. Study-level points and caveats: Genetic and exposure-history diversity was limited by the small donor number.

Healthy and HIV-negative, the adult donors had no recent acute infections or vaccinations. Caucasian adults living in Nashville, Tennessee, provided all samples. In this sample, this clone turned up once. The antigen is undetermined. There are 15 residues in the CDR3. Germline V gene sequence: CDR1 SGHAT, CDR2 FQNNGV. V was clipped by 5 bases and J by 3 bases, with 14 bases between them. Some clones are missing from TCRdb's copy, which holds only in-frame ones; the method was immunoSEQ multiplex PCR. The table lists around 690,000 clones, 80% to 95% of them singletons, with 34% in the top ten. The source is a man between 18 and 35 years old in good health. Some clones in this sample may be carry-over from other donors' samples. The sequenced material came from memory CD8+ T cells from PBMCs. Subset here: CD45RO+ cells pooled with CCR7-negative TemRA cells. The J gene is TRBJ2-1, the V gene TRBV11-2, with no clear D. The CDR3 sequence: CASSPGLAVYNEQFF. CDR3 in DNA: TGTGCCAGCAGCCCCGGCCTGGCTGTCTACAATGAGCAGTTCTTC.